This T cell receptor (beta chain) was captured in a study of CD8 T cells in Susac syndrome (dated by TCRdb to between 2017 and 2020). Background on the whole study: The study used repertoire sequencing to test whether antigen drove CD8+ T cell activation and differentiation in Susac syndrome. On the study overall, not on this receptor specifically: The study acknowledged that relatively few individuals were included in the TCR sequencing and HLA analysis.

On this clonotype itself: The antigen this receptor binds is unknown. Per-base quality was not reported, and no clone a single base away is much larger than it.

Peripheral blood CD8+ and CD4+ T cells from healthy donors, Susac syndrome patients and multiple sclerosis patients were profiled by high-throughput TCR beta sequencing. Healthy donors were included as age- and sex-matched controls. CD8+ TEMRA cells were enriched by FACS, while bulk CD8+ and CD4+ T cells were purified by magnetic negative isolation. Blood was drawn into EDTA tubes, processed within 24 hours, and PBMCs were isolated by density gradient centrifugation. PBMCs intended for TCR sequencing were frozen in liquid nitrogen and were later thawed in a 37 degrees C water bath. The sorted or isolated CD4+, CD8+ and CD8+ TEMRA cells had a purity of 90% or higher. RNA was extracted using the RNeasy kit, and roughly 0.45 to 1 microgram was reverse transcribed with random hexamers. TCR beta CDR3 regions were amplified with the immunoSEQ multiplex PCR assay covering 54 Vbeta and 13 Jbeta segments. Bias from PCR amplification was corrected by using a synthetic template baseline for primer optimization and for computational correction. The study's processing was this. Reads were annotated to V, D and J genes according to IMGT and were analyzed with immunoSEQ Analyzer, with only productive sequences retained. Clonality was calculated as one minus the Shannon entropy normalized by log2 of the number of productive unique sequences. For each patient and control, public and private clones were evaluated within the 100 most prevalent clones. A clone was defined as Susac-specific if it was absent from the healthy and MS cohorts, from over a thousand published viral clones and from other ImmuneACCESS disease sequences. TCRdb reran the public reads through fastp at Q25 and MiXCR, keeping productive beta chains. Each CDR3 protein gets just one entry, which takes the most common genes and DNA from the rows behind it. These V and J calls rely on TCRdb rather than the paper's analysis. This sample gives 150,000 to 200,000 distinct CDR3 sequences in total; just over 90% of them show up just once. 0.13% of the sample is in the top ten clones.

The trim is 9 bases for V and 1 base for J, with a gap of 12 bases between the germline ends. CDR1 SNHLY and CDR2 FYNNEI were looked up in the germline V gene. The CDR3 goes from the cysteine to the phenylalanine over 13 residues. Only the CDR3 DNA is retained, 39 bases long and in frame from the first base. The sequenced sample was CD4+ T cells from PBMCs. This sequence was found in a human donor in good health. The V and J segments used are TRBV2 and TRBJ1-1; the D gene is perhaps TRBD1, from 6 matching bases. The DNA is as follows: TGTGCCAGTCACAGGGATTGGAACACTGAAGCTTTCTTT. This is translated as CASHRDWNTEAFF.